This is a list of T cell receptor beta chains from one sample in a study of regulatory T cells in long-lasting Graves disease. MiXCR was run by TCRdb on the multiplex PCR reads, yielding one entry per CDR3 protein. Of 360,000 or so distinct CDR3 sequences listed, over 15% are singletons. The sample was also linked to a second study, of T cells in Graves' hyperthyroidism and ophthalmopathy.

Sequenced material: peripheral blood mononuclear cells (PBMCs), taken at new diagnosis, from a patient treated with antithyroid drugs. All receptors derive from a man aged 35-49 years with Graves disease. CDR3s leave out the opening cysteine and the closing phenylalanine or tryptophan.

ASSSQGPGELF TRBJ2-2 TRBV12-3/TRBV12-4
SAREAGSDYGYT TRBJ1-2 TRBV20-1
SAYPPGGNLGYEQY TRBJ2-7 TRBV20-1
ASSLFQRLFDEQF TRBJ2-1 TRBV11-2
ATSRTEGADTQY TRBJ2-3 TRBV24-1
ASSFTGSNQPQH TRBJ1-5 TRBV27
ASSPEQGWVTEAF TRBJ1-1 TRBV3-1
ASSLLRAVRQPQH TRBJ1-5 TRBV7-8
SASLQVWYTEAF TRBJ1-1 TRBV20-1
ASSEHWDTPV TRBJ2-1 TRBV2
ASSLVSVNTEAF TRBJ1-1 TRBV5-8
ASSWGPSGGVGEQF TRBJ2-1 TRBV5-1
ASWRGGLVIDTQY TRBJ2-3 TRBV6-2/TRBV6-3
SARDGPPGQGNWNTGELF TRBJ2-2 TRBV20-1
ASSEAHRQGMVVRNQPQH TRBJ1-5 TRBV12-3/TRBV12-4
ASQDRMNTEAF TRBJ1-1 TRBV28
ATSRVLGGSSKNIQY TRBJ2-4 TRBV15
ASSWLDTTNYEQY TRBJ2-7 TRBV5-1
SVEPKLGNTEAF TRBJ1-1 TRBV29-1
ATSDFGVDWSATDTQY TRBJ2-3 TRBV24-1
ASRLDGSTDTQY TRBJ2-3 TRBV6-1
ASGGLGTEAF TRBJ1-1 TRBV9
ASRPPGTYEQY TRBJ2-7 TRBV19
ASSAGQGRNTEAF TRBJ1-1 TRBV27
ASSLVGGSGTGELF TRBJ2-2 TRBV5-1
ASSKQGAPQPQH TRBJ1-5 TRBV18
SARGVGGDQPQH TRBJ1-5 TRBV20-1
ASSQGSAYNEQF TRBJ2-1 TRBV9
ASSLMSNQPQH TRBJ1-5 TRBV5-1
ATSRARTINPNEQY TRBJ2-7 TRBV15
ASSLALFTPPGQGGYT TRBJ1-2 TRBV7-2
ASSQGQGVGNQPQH TRBJ1-5 TRBV18
ASSLMVGANVLT TRBJ2-6 TRBV28
AISESRANNEQF TRBJ2-1 TRBV10-3
ASSWTSGENEQF TRBJ2-1 TRBV18
ASSQGGTYQPQH TRBJ1-5 TRBV14
ASSLGGPSYEQY TRBJ2-7 TRBV14
ASTGEVRVLNSPLH TRBJ1-6 TRBV2
SANPGQSTEKLF TRBJ1-4 TRBV20-1
ASTEPGQGYNEQF TRBJ2-1 TRBV6-1
ASSVGQITETQY TRBJ2-5 TRBV9
ASTLKGHQYNEQF TRBJ2-1 TRBV7-9
ASSQAVPLEAF TRBJ1-1 TRBV4-1
ASSGGQIQETQY TRBJ2-5 TRBV11-2
ASSSQGRTEAF TRBJ1-1 TRBV12-3/TRBV12-4
ATSEWSSDEQF TRBJ2-1 TRBV24-1
AWNEGSQPQH TRBJ1-5 TRBV30
ASRVTGGNTIY TRBJ1-3 TRBV6-1
ASSRGTGKYTGELF TRBJ2-2 TRBV7-2
ASSDHVGGYNEQF TRBJ2-1 TRBV6-1
ASSYVGRTNYGYT TRBJ1-2 TRBV6-2/TRBV6-3
ASSQGWVAYSPLH TRBJ1-6 TRBV3-1
ASSGGQDEKLF TRBJ1-4 TRBV4-1
ASSPGRAKGETQY TRBJ2-5 TRBV7-9
ASSRRTPNTEAF TRBJ1-1 TRBV3-1
ASSQYGNEQF TRBJ2-1 TRBV12-3/TRBV12-4
ASSLQSGGTEAF TRBJ1-1 TRBV18
AHRAGGGETQY TRBJ2-5 TRBV6-1
ASIRDYEQY TRBJ2-7 TRBV2
ASSSGQVHDEQY TRBJ2-7 TRBV11-2